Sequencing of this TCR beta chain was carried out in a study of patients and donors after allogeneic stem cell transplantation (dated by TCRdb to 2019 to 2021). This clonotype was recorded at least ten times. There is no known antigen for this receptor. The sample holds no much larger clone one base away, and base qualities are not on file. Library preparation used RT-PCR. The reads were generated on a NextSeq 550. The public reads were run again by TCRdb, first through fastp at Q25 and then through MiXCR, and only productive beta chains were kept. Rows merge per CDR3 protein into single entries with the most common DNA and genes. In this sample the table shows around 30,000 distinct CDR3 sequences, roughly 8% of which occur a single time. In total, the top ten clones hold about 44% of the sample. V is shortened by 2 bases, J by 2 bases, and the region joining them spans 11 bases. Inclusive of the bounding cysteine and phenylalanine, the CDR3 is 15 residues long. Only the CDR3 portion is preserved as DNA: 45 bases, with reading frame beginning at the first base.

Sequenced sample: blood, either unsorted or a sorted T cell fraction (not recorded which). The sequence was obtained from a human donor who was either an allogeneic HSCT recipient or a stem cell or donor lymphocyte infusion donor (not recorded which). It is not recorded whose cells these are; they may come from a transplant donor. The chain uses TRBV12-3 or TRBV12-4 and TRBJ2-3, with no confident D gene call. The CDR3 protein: CASSLSRGLTDTQYF. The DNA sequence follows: TGTGCCAGCAGTTTATCTCGCGGCCTCACAGATACGCAGTATTTT.